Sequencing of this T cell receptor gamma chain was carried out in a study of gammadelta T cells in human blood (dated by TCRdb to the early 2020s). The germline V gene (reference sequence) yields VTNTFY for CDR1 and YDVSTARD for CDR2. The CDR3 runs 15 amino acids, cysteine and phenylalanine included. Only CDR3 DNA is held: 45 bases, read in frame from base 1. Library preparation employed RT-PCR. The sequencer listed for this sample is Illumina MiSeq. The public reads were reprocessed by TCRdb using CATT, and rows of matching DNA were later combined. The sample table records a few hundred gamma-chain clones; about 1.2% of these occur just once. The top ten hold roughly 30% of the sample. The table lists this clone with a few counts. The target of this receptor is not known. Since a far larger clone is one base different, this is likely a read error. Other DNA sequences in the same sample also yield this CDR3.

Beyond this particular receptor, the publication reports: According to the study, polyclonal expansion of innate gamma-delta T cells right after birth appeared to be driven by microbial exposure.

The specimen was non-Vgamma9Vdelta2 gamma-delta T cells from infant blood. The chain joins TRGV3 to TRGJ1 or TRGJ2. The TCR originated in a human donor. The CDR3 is CATWELPLDYYKKLF. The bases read TGTGCCACATGGGAACTACCTCTGGATTATTATAAGAAACTCTTT.